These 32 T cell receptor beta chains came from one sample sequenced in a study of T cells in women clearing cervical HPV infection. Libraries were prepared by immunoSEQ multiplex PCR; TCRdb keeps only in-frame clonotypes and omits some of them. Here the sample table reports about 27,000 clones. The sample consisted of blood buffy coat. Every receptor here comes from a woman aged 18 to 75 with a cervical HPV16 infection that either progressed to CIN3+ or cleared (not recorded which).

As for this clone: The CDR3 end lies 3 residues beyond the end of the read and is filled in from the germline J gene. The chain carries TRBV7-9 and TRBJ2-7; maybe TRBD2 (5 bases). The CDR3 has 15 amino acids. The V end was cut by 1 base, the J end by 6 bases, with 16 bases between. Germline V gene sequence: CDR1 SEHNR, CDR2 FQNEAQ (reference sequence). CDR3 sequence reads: CASSLVDSEAREQYF. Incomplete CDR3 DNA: TGTGCCAGCAGCTTAGTGGACTCCGAGGCCCGCGAG.

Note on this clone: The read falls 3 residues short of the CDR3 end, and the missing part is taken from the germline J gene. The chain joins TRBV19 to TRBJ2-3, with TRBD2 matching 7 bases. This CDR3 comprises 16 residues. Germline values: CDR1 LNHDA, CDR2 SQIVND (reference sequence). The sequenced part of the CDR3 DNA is TGTGCCAGTAGTAAGTATGTGGCTAGCGGACAAGAGACG. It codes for CASSKYVASGQET. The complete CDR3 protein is CASSKYVASGQETQYF.

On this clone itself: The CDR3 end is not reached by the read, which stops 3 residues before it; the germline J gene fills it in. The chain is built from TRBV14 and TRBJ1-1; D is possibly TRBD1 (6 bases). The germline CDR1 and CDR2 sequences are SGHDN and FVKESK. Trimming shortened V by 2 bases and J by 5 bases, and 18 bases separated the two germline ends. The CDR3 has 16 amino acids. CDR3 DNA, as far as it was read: TGTGCCAGCAGCCAAAGGACAGCAGGACGACGTACTGAA. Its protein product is CASSQRTAGRRTE. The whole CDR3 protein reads CASSQRTAGRRTEAFF. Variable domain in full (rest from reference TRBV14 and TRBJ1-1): EAGVTQFPSHSVIEKGQTVTLRCDPISGHDNLYWYRRVMGKEIKFLLHFVKESKQDESGMPNNRFLAERTGGTYSTLKVQPAELEDSGVYFCASSQRTAGRRTEAFFGQGTRLTVV.

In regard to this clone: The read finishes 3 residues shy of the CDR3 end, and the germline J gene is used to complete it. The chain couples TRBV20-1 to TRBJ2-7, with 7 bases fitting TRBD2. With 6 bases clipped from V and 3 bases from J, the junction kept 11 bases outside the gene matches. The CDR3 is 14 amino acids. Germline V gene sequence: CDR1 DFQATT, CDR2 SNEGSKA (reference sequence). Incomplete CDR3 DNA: TGCAGTGCCCTCCCTAGCGGAGTTTTCTACGAG. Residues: CSALPSGVFYE. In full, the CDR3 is CSALPSGVFYEQYF.

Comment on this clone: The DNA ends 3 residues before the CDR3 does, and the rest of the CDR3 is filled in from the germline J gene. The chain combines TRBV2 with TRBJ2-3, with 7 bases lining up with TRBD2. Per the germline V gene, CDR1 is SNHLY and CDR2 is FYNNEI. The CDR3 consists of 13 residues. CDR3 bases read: TGTGCCAGCAGGGGGGGGTACCAAGAGACG. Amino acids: CASRGGYQET. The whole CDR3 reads CASRGGYQETQYF.

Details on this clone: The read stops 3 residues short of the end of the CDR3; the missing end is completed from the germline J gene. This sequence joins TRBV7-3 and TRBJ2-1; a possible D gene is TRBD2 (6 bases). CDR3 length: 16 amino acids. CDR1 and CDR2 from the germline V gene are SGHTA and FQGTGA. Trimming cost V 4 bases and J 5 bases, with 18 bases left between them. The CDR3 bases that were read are TGTGCCAGCAGCTCGATACCGGGACTGGCTAACAATGAG. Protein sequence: CASSSIPGLANNE. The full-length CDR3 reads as CASSSIPGLANNEQFF.

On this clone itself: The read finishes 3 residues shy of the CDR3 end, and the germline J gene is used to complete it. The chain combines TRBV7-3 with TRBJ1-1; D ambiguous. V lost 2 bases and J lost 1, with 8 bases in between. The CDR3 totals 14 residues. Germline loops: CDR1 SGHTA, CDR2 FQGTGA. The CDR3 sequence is CASSLGHSNTEAFF. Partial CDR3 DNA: TGTGCCAGCAGCTTAGGGCATTCGAACACTGAA.

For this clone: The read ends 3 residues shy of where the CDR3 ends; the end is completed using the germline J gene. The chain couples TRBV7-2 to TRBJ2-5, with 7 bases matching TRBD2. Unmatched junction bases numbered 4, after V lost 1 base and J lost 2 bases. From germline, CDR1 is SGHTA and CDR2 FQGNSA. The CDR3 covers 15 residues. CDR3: CASSLGAGVQETQYF. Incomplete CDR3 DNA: TGTGCCAGCAGCTTAGGGGCGGGAGTACAAGAGACC.

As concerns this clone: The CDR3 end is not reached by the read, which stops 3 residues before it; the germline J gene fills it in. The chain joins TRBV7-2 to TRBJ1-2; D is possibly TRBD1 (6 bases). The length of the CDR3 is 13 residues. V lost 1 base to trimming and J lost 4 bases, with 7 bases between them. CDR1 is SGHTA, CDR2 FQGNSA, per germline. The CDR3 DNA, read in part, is TGTGCCAGCAGCTTAGGAGGGGGCTATGGC. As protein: CASSLGGGYG. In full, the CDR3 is CASSLGGGYGYTF.

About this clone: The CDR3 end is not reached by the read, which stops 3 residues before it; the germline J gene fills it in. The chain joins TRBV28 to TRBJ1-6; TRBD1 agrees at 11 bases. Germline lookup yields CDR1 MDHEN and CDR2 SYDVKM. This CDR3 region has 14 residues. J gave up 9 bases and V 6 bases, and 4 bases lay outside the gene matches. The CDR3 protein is CASRGQGVPSPLHF. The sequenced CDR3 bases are TGTGCCAGCAGGGGACAGGGGGTTCCTTCACCC. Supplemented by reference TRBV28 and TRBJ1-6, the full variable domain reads DVKVTQSSRYLVKRTGEKVFLECVQDMDHENMFWYRQDPGLGLRLIYFSYDVKMKEKGDIPEGYSVSREKKERFSLILESASTNQTSMYLCASRGQGVPSPLHFGNGTRLTVT.

The part of the CDR3 DNA that was read is TGTGCCCTGGCTTCCGGGGGTTACAATGAG. It yields the protein CALASGGYNE. The whole CDR3 region reads CALASGGYNEQFF. This chain uses TRBV7-2 with TRBJ2-1; TRBD2 is a possible D gene (6 bases). The sequenced fragment ends 3 residues before the CDR3 boundary, so the rest is inferred from the germline J gene. V lost 11 bases to trimming and J lost 4 bases, with 15 bases between them. CDR3 length equals 13 residues. Germline V gene lookup returns CDR1 SGHTA and CDR2 FQGNSA. Supplemented by reference TRBV7-2 and TRBJ2-1, the full variable domain reads GAGVSQSPSNKVTEKGKDVELRCDPISGHTALYWYRQSLGQGLEFLIYFQGNSAPDKSGLPSDRFSAERTGGSVSTLTIQRTQQEDSAVYLCALASGGYNEQFFGPGTRLTVL.

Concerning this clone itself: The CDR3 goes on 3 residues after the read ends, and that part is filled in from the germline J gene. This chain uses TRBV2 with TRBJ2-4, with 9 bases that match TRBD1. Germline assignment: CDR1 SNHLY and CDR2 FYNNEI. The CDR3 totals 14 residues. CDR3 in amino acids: CASSEQGALYGQYF. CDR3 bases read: TGTGCCAGCAGCGAACAGGGGGCATTGTATGGT.

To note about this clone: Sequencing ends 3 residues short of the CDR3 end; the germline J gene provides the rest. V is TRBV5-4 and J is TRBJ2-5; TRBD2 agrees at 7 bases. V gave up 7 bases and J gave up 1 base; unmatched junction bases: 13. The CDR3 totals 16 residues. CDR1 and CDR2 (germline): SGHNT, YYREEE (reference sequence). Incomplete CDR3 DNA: TGTGCCAGCGGGACGGGGGGATATAACTCCCAAGAGACC. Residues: CASGTGGYNSQET. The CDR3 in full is CASGTGGYNSQETQYF.

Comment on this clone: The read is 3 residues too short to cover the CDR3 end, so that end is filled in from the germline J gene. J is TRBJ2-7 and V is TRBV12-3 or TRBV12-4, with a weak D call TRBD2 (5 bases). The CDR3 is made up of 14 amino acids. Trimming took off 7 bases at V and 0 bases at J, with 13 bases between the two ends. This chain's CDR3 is CASTLTGSSYEQYF. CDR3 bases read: TGTGCCAGCACCCTGACGGGGAGCTCCTACGAG.

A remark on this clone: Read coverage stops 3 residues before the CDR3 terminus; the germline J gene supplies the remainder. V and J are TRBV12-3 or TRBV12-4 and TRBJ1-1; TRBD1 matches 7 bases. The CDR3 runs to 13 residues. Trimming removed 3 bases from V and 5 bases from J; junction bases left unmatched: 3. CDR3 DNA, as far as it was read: TGTGCCAGCAGTTTTAGGGGACAGACTGAA. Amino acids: CASSFRGQTE. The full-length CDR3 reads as CASSFRGQTEAFF.

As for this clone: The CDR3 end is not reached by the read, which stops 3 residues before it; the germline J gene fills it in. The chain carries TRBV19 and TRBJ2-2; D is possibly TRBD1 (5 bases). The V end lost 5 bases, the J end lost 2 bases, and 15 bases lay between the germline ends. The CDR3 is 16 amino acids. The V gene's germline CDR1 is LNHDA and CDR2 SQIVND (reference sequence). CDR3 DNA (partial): TGTGCCAGTAGTCCGCAGGGCCCCAGTAACACCGGGGAG. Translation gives CASSPQGPSNTGE. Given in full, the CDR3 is CASSPQGPSNTGELFF.

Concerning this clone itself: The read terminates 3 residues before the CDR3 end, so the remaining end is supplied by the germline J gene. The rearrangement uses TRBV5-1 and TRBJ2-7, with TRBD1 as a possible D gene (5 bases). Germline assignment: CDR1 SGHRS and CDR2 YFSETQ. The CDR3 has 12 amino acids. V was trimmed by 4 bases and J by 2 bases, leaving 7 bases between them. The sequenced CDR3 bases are TGCGCCAGCAGCCCGGACACCTACGAG. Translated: CASSPDTYE. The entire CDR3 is CASSPDTYEQYF.

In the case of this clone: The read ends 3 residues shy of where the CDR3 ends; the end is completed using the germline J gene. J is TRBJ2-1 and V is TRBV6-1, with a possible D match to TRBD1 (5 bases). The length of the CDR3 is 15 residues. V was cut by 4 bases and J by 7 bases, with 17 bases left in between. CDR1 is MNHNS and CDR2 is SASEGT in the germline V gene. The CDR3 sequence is CASSAGPRVENEQFF. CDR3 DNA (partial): TGTGCCAGCAGTGCCGGACCCAGGGTTGAAAATGAG.

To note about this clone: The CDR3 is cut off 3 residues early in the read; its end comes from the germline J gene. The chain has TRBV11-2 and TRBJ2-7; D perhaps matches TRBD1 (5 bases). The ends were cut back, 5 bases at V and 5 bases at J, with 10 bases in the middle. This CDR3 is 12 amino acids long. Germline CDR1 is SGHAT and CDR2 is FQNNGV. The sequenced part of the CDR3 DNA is TGTGCCAGCAGCCCAGGGTCGGACGAG. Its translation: CASSPGSDE. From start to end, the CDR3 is CASSPGSDEQYF.

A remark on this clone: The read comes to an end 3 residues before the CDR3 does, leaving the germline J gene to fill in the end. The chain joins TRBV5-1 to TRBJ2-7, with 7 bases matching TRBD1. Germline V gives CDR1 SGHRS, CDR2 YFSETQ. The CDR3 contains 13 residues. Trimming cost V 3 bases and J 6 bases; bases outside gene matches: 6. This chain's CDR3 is CASSSQGNSEQYF. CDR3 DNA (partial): TGCGCCAGCAGCTCACAGGGGAATAGCGAG.

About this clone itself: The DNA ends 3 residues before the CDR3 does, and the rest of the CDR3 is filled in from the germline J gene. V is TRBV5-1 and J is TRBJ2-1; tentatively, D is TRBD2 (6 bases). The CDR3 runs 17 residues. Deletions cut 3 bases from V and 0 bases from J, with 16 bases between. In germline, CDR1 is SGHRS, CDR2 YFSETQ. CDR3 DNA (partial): TGCGCCAGCAGCTCACGACTAGTTACGAGCTCCTACAATGAG. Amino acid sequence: CASSSRLVTSSYNE. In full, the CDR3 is CASSSRLVTSSYNEQFF.

The sequenced part of the CDR3 DNA is TGTGCCAGCAGCACAAACGGACTCTTCTCGGCTGGGGCCAACGTC. Amino acids: CASSTNGLFSAGANV. The entire CDR3 protein reads CASSTNGLFSAGANVLTF. The rearrangement uses TRBV7-3 and TRBJ2-6; weak D call: TRBD2 (5 bases). The CDR3 end falls 3 residues outside the read, so it is completed with the germline J gene. The V and J ends lost 5 bases and 2 bases respectively, with 19 bases between them. Germline V CDR1 and CDR2: SGHTA, FQGTGA. The CDR3 is 18 residues long.

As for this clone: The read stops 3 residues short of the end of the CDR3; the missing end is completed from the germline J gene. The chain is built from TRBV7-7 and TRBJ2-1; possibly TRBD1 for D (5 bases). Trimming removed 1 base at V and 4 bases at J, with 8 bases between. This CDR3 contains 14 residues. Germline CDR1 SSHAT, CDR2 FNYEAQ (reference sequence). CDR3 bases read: TGTGCCAGCAGCTTAGACAGGAGTTACAATGAG. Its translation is CASSLDRSYNE. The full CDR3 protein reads CASSLDRSYNEQFF.

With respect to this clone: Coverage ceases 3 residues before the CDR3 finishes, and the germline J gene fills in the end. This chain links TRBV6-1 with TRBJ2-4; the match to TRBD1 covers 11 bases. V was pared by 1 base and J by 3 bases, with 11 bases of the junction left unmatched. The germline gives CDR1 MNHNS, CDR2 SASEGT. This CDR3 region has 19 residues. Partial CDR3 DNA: TGTGCCAGCAGTGAAGAAATAGGACAGGGGGCGCTTGTCAAAAACATT. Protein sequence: CASSEEIGQGALVKNI. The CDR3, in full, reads CASSEEIGQGALVKNIQYF.

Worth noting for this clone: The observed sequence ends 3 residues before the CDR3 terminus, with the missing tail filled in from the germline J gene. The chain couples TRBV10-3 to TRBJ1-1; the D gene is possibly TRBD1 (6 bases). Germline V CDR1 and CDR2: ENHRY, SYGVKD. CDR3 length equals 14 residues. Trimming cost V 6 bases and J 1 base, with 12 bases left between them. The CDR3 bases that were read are TGTGCCATCAGGAAGGACAGCCAGAACACTGAA. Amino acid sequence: CAIRKDSQNTE. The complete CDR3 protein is CAIRKDSQNTEAFF.

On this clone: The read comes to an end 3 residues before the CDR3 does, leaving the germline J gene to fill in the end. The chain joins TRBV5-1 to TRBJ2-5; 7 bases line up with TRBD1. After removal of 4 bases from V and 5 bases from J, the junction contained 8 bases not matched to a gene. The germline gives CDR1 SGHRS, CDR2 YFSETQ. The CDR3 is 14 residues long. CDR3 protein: CASSPTGKLETQYF. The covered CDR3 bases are TGCGCCAGCAGCCCGACAGGGAAGTTGGAGACC.

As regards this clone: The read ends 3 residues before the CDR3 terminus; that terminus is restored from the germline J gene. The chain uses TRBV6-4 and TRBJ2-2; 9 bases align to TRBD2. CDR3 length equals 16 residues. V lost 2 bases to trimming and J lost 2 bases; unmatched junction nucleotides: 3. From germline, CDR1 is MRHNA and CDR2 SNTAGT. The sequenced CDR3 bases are TGTGCCAGCAGTGACGTCGGGACTAGCAACACCGGGGAG. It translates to CASSDVGTSNTGE. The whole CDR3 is CASSDVGTSNTGELFF.

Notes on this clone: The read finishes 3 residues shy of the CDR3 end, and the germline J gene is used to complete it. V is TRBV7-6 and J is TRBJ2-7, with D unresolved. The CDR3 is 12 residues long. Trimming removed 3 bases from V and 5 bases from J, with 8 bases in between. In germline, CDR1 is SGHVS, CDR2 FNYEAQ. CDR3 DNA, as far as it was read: TGTGCCAGCAGCTTCGACTTAGACGAG. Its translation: CASSFDLDE. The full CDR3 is CASSFDLDEQYF.

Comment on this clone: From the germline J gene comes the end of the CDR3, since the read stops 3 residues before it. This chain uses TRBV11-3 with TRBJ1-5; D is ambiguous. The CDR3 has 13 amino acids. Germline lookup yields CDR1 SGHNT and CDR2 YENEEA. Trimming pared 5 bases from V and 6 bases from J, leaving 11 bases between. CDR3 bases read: TGTGCCAGCAGCCACGATAGCTCTCAGCCC. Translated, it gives CASSHDSSQP. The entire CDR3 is CASSHDSSQPQHF. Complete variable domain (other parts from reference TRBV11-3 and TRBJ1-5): EAGVVQSPRYKIIEKKQPVAFWCNPISGHNTLYWYLQNLGQGPELLIRYENEEAVDDSQLPKDRFSAERLKGVDSTLKIQPAELGDSAVYLCASSHDSSQPQHFGDGTRLSIL.

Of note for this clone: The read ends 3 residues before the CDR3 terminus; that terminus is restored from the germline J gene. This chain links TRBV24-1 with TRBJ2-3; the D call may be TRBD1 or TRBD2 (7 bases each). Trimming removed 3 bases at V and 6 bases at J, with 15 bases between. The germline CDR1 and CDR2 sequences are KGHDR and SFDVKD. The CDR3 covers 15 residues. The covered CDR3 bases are TGTGCCACCAGTGATCCCAGACAGGGAGGGGATACG. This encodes CATSDPRQGGDT. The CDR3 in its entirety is CATSDPRQGGDTQYF.

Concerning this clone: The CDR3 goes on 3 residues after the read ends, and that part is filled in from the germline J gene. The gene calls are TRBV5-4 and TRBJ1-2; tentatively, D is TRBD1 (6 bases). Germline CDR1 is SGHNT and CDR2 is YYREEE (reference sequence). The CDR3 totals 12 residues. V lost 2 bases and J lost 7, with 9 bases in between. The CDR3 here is CASSFRGGGYTF. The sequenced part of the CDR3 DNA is TGTGCCAGCAGCTTTAGGGGGGGTGGC.

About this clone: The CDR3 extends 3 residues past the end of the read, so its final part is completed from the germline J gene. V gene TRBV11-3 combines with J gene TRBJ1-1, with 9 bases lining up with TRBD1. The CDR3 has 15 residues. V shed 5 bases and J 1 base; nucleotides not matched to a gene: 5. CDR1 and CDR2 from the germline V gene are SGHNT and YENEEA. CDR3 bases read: TGTGCCAGCAGCACTGGGACAGGGAGGAACACTGAA. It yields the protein CASSTGTGRNTE. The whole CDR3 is CASSTGTGRNTEAFF.